This T cell receptor (beta chain) originates from a study of T cells after yellow fever vaccination. This clonotype came up many times. The antigen remains unidentified. TCR cDNA was made by 5'RACE template switching, adding a universal primer site and UMIs. TCRdb fed the 5' RACE reads into MiXCR, producing one record per CDR3 protein. In the table there are 250,000 to 400,000 distinct CDR3 sequences, about 4.5% of which are singletons. Findings and caveats of the study: FACS-sorted repertoires might harbor abundant contaminating clonotypes from the bulk population.

V was cut by 0 bases and J by 6 bases, with 7 bases left in between. CDR3 length: 14 amino acids. CDR1 and CDR2 from the germline V gene are SGDLS and YYNGEE. The rearrangement links TRBV9 to TRBJ1-6; D unresolved. The clonotype comes from a man younger than 35 who received the YFV17D yellow fever vaccine. Material: PBMCs, obtained 15 days after the yellow fever booster vaccination. The chain's CDR3 is CASSVGSGNSPLHF. The CDR3 region has the DNA TGTGCCAGCAGCGTAGGTTCGGGTAATTCACCCCTCCACTTT.